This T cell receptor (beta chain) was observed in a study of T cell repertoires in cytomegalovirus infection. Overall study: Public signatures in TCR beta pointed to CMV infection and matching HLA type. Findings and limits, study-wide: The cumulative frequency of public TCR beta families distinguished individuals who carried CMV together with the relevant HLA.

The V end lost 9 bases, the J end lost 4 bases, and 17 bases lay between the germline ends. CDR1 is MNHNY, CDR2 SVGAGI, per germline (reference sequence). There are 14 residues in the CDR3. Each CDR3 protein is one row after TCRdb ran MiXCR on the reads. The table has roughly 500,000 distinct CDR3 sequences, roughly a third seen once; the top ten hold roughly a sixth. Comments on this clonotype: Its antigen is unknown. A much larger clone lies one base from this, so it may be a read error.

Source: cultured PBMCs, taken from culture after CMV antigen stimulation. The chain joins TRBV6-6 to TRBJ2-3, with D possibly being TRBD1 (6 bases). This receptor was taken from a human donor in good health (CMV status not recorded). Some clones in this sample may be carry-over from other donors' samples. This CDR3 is CARKDRSLPDTQYF. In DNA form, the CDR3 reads TGTGCCAGAAAAGACAGGTCCCTCCCAGATACGCAGTATTTT.